Listed here are 27 T cell receptor beta chains from one sample, sequenced in a study of T cell clonality in common variable immunodeficiency. Profiled with immunoSEQ multiplex PCR; TCRdb holds only in-frame clones, not every one. The sample yields about 26,000 clones, without any singletons. For these receptors, no antigen is known. Study-wide results and caveats: Reportedly, TCR beta sequences from common variable immunodeficiency showed fewer deletions and N-nucleotide insertions.

The sample comprised peripheral blood mononuclear cells. The origin of the receptors is a human donor with common variable immunodeficiency.

This clone was recorded a few times. The read comes to an end 3 residues before the CDR3 does, leaving the germline J gene to fill in the end. This chain connects TRBV2 to TRBJ2-1, with 11 bases fitting TRBD2. In germline, CDR1 is SNHLY, CDR2 FYNNEI. The CDR3 runs to 16 residues. With V trimmed by 7 bases and J by 5 bases, 10 bases remained unmatched. The CDR3 is CASTNSGRARDNEQFF. CDR3 DNA, as far as it was read: TGTGCCAGCACTAATAGCGGGAGGGCCCGGGACAATGAG.

Ten or more counts support this clone. With the read ending 3 residues before the CDR3 end, the germline J gene is used to fill in that end. The gene calls are TRBV5-1 and TRBJ2-3, with TRBD2 matching 16 bases. J gave up 4 bases and V 4 bases, and 3 bases lay outside the gene matches. The CDR3 is 16 residues long. CDR1 SGHRS and CDR2 YFSETQ come from the germline V gene. CDR3: CASSGGTSGRADTQYF. CDR3 DNA, as far as it was read: TGCGCCAGCAGCGGAGGGACTAGCGGGAGGGCAGATACG.

About this clone itself: The CDR3 end falls 3 residues outside the read, so it is completed with the germline J gene. This sequence joins TRBV5-4 and TRBJ2-7, with 10 bases matching TRBD1. Germline V gives CDR1 SGHNT, CDR2 YYREEE (reference sequence). The CDR3 is 14 residues long. J gave up 5 bases and V 0 bases, and 2 bases lay outside the gene matches. CDR3 sequence: CASSLEGQGNEQYF. The sequenced part of the CDR3 DNA is TGTGCCAGCAGCTTGGAGGGACAGGGGAACGAG.

In this sample, this clone turned up many times. The read stops 3 residues short of the end of the CDR3; the missing end is completed from the germline J gene. Other nucleotide sequences in the sample specify the same CDR3. The chain recombines TRBV14 with TRBJ2-1; TRBD2 matches at 10 bases. This CDR3 region has 14 residues. Germline trimming cut 6 bases from V and 9 bases from J; bases unmatched to any gene: 8. Germline V gives CDR1 SGHDN, CDR2 FVKESK. CDR3 loop: CASSQLAGRAEQFF. The sequenced part of the CDR3 DNA is TGTGCCAGCAGTCAACTAGCGGGACGTGCTGAG.

This clone has ten or more counts. The CDR3 protein is CSANPSETSGETQYF. CDR3 DNA, as far as it was read: TGCAGTGCCAACCCCTCGGAGACTAGCGGGGAGACC. The chain links TRBV20-1 to TRBJ2-5, with 10 nucleotides matching TRBD2. The observed sequence ends 3 residues before the CDR3 terminus, with the missing tail filled in from the germline J gene. This CDR3 is 15 amino acids long. J lost 5 bases, V lost 6 bases, and 12 bases had no gene match. Germline CDR1 is DFQATT and CDR2 is SNEGSKA (reference sequence).

Comments on this clone: The missing CDR3 end, 3 residues past where the read stops, is filled in from the germline J gene. This chain links TRBV18 with TRBJ2-7; 9 positions match TRBD1. The V and J ends lost 1 base and 6 bases, in that order; junction bases with no gene match: 7. The CDR3 length is 15 residues. Germline V gene sequence: CDR1 KGHSH, CDR2 LQKENI. The CDR3 DNA, read in part, is TGTGCCAGCTCACCACGATCTGGGACAGGGTCCGAG. It encodes CASSPRSGTGSE. The entire CDR3 protein is CASSPRSGTGSEQYF.

This clone was seen at least ten times. The read terminates 3 residues ahead of where the CDR3 ends, so the germline J gene completes it. The chain carries TRBV7-2 and TRBJ2-7, with a weak D call TRBD2 (6 bases). Trimming pared 5 bases from V and 2 bases from J, leaving 13 bases between. The CDR3 is 14 amino acids. Germline-derived CDR1 and CDR2 are SGHTA and FQGNSA. CDR3 amino acids: CASSLTPGAYEQYF. CDR3 bases read: TGTGCCAGCAGCCTCACCCCGGGGGCCTACGAG.

This clone has a count of ten or more. The read comes to an end 3 residues before the CDR3 does, leaving the germline J gene to fill in the end. This rearrangement joins TRBV14 to TRBJ2-7; D is unresolved. The CDR3 has 15 amino acids. Germline CDR1 reads SGHDN; CDR2 reads FVKESK. Trimming shortened V by 2 bases and J by 0 bases, and 11 bases separated the two germline ends. CDR3 in amino acids: CASSQPNRGSYEQYF. The part of the CDR3 DNA that was read is TGTGCCAGCAGCCAACCGAACAGAGGCTCCTACGAG.

Remarks on this clone: The CDR3 end is not reached by the read, which stops 3 residues before it; the germline J gene fills it in. The V call is TRBV18, the J call TRBJ2-2, with TRBD2 as a possible D gene (5 bases). With 9 bases removed from V and 9 bases from J, the gap between germline ends came to 23 bases. The CDR3 extends over 15 amino acids. Looked up from germline, CDR1 is KGHSH and CDR2 is LQKENI. The sequenced CDR3 bases are TGTGCCAGTTCAGCCCTAGGGCGGGCGAAGAGGGAG. Translating it yields CASSALGRAKRE. The entire CDR3 protein reads CASSALGRAKRELFF.

The CDR3 DNA, read in part, is TGCAGTGCTAGAGGGATGTACGGGACACCGTTCTACGAG. Amino acid sequence: CSARGMYGTPFYE. The complete CDR3 sequence is CSARGMYGTPFYEQYF. The rearrangement uses TRBV20-1 and TRBJ2-7, with a tentative D call TRBD1 (6 bases). The read ends 3 residues shy of where the CDR3 ends; the end is completed using the germline J gene. The CDR3 is 16 residues long. Per germline, CDR1 DFQATT and CDR2 SNEGSKA (reference sequence). V was clipped by 1 base and J by 3 bases, with 19 bases between them.

This clone was seen repeatedly, ten times or more. The CDR3 loop is CSARGAGVFPDTQYF. Incomplete CDR3 DNA: TGCAGTGCTAGAGGGGCGGGGGTGTTCCCAGATACG. This rearrangement joins TRBV20-1 to TRBJ2-3, with 7 bases lining up with TRBD2. The DNA ends 3 residues before the CDR3 does, and the rest of the CDR3 is filled in from the germline J gene. This CDR3 has 15 amino acids. Germline V lookup: CDR1 DFQATT, CDR2 SNEGSKA (reference sequence). The V gene end was trimmed by 1 base and the J gene end by 4 bases; junction bases not matched to a gene: 8.

This clone occurred many times. The observed sequence ends 3 residues before the CDR3 terminus, with the missing tail filled in from the germline J gene. V is TRBV6-1 and J is TRBJ1-1, with 10 bases fitting TRBD1. CDR1 is MNHNS, CDR2 SASEGT, per germline. The CDR3 is 14 residues long. The CDR3 sequence is CASSGTGGALGAFF. The covered CDR3 bases are TGTGCCAGCAGTGGGACAGGGGGGGCCCTGGGG.

Many counts were recorded for this clone. The read is 3 residues too short to cover the CDR3 end, so that end is filled in from the germline J gene. This chain joins TRBV5-6 and TRBJ2-1, with 9 bases that match TRBD2. V was clipped by 1 base and J by 6 bases; unmatched bases: 5. This CDR3 contains 15 residues. Germline V CDR1 and CDR2: SGHDT, YYEEEE. CDR3 DNA, as far as it was read: TGTGCCAGCAGCTTGAGGACTAGCGTAGTCAATGAG. Translation gives CASSLRTSVVNE. The CDR3, in full, reads CASSLRTSVVNEQFF.

This clone came up many times. The observed sequence ends 3 residues before the CDR3 terminus, with the missing tail filled in from the germline J gene. V and J are TRBV6-2 or TRBV6-3 and TRBJ1-2; TRBD1 is a possible D gene (5 bases). Germline CDR1 MNHEY, CDR2 SVGEGT. This CDR3 comprises 13 residues. CDR3 loop: CASGSWAGWGYTF. CDR3 bases read: TGTGCCAGCGGATCCTGGGCAGGGTGGGGC.

This clone was counted many times. The CDR3 is cut off 3 residues early in the read; its end comes from the germline J gene. This rearrangement joins TRBV5-5 to TRBJ2-7; TRBD2 is a possible D gene (6 bases). V was shortened by 1 base and J by 6 bases, with 17 bases between the two germline ends. CDR1 and CDR2 (germline): SGHKS, YYEKEE (reference sequence). This CDR3 has 15 residues. The CDR3 reads CASSLYWTRGSEQYF. The DNA read from the CDR3 is TGTGCCAGCAGCTTGTATTGGACCCGGGGGAGCGAG.

The CDR3 sequence is CASSLKGSFIGGSTEAFF. CDR3 DNA (partial): TGCGCCAGCAGCTTGAAGGGATCCTTTATTGGGGGCTCAACTGAA. The rearrangement joins TRBV5-1 to TRBJ1-1; the D gene is possibly TRBD1 (6 bases). The read finishes 3 residues shy of the CDR3 end, and the germline J gene is used to complete it. Germline V gene sequence: CDR1 SGHRS, CDR2 YFSETQ. CDR3 length: 18 residues. V was cut by 1 base and J by 5 bases, with 24 bases left in between.

This clone was recorded many times. The read stops 3 residues short of the end of the CDR3; the missing end is completed from the germline J gene. The V gene is TRBV20-1, the J gene TRBJ2-3, with 11 bases aligning to TRBD2. The CDR3 is made up of 16 amino acids. Germline V CDR1 and CDR2: DFQATT, SNEGSKA (reference sequence). Trimming took 4 bases from V and 5 from J; bases not matched to a gene: 11. The sequenced CDR3 bases are TGCAGTGCTATGCCCCGAACTAGCGGGGGAAGAGATACG. Translated, it gives CSAMPRTSGGRDT. The whole CDR3 region reads CSAMPRTSGGRDTQYF.

This clone was counted a few times. The CDR3 loop reads CASSLAGTGQETQYF. Partial CDR3 DNA: TGTGCCAGCAGCTTAGCCGGGACAGGCCAAGAGACC. This chain links TRBV7-2 with TRBJ2-5; 8 bases are a match to TRBD1. The read ends 3 residues shy of where the CDR3 ends; the end is completed using the germline J gene. Germline loops: CDR1 SGHTA, CDR2 FQGNSA. V shed 0 bases and J 1 base; nucleotides not matched to a gene: 1. The CDR3 sequence is 15 residues long.

This clone was observed many times. The read terminates 3 residues before the CDR3 end, so the remaining end is supplied by the germline J gene. The chain joins TRBV18 to TRBJ1-2, with D maybe TRBD1 (6 bases). The CDR3 has 12 amino acids. Germline CDR1 KGHSH, CDR2 LQKENI. The covered CDR3 bases are TGTGCCAGCTCCGTCATCAGGGGTGTC. Translation: CASSVIRGV. The whole CDR3 region reads CASSVIRGVYTF.

This clone has a count of ten or more. The read falls 3 residues short of the CDR3 end, and the missing part is taken from the germline J gene. V gene TRBV7-2 combines with J gene TRBJ1-6, with D possibly matching TRBD1 (5 bases). CDR3 size: 15 residues. Germline CDR1 is SGHTA and CDR2 is FQGNSA. Trimming shortened V by 3 bases and J by 7 bases, and 13 bases separated the two germline ends. The CDR3 here is CASSLGGASNSPLHF. The sequenced part of the CDR3 DNA is TGTGCCAGCAGCTTGGGGGGAGCCTCAAATTCACCC. The complete variable domain, with remaining parts taken from reference TRBV7-2 and TRBJ1-6, reads GAGVSQSPSNKVTEKGKDVELRCDPISGHTALYWYRQSLGQGLEFLIYFQGNSAPDKSGLPSDRFSAERTGGSVSTLTIQRTQQEDSAVYLCASSLGGASNSPLHFGNGTRLTVT.

This clone was seen a few times. CDR3 DNA (partial): TGTGCCAGCAGCTCGGGACTAGCGGGGGGGCTCGAG. Encoded protein: CASSSGLAGGLE. The whole CDR3 region reads CASSSGLAGGLEQYF. The chain carries TRBV7-8 and TRBJ2-7, with 16 nucleotides matching TRBD2. The read ends 3 residues shy of where the CDR3 ends; the end is completed using the germline J gene. The germline V gene encodes CDR1 SGHVS and CDR2 FQNEAQ. The trim removed 4 bases at V and 6 bases at J, leaving 3 bases unmatched. The CDR3 runs 15 residues.

As to this clone: The read terminates 3 residues ahead of where the CDR3 ends, so the germline J gene completes it. The chain employs TRBV7-9 and TRBJ1-2; D is unresolved. The CDR3 covers 14 residues. Trimming took 5 bases from V and 1 from J, leaving 11 bases between them. CDR1 is SEHNR and CDR2 is FQNEAQ in the germline V gene (reference sequence). The sequenced part of the CDR3 DNA is TGTGCCAGCAGCCCCCCGTCGGGTAACTATGGC. The encoded protein is CASSPPSGNYG. The whole CDR3 region reads CASSPPSGNYGYTF.

This clone was detected ten times or more. The read terminates 3 residues before the CDR3 end, so the remaining end is supplied by the germline J gene. The chain combines TRBV20-1 with TRBJ1-1; TRBD1 matches at 7 bases. The V gene's germline CDR1 is DFQATT and CDR2 SNEGSKA (reference sequence). The CDR3 sequence is 16 residues long. V shed 1 base and J 4 bases; nucleotides not matched to a gene: 12. The CDR3 is CSARGGSEGAGTEAFF. The sequenced part of the CDR3 DNA is TGCAGTGCTAGAGGGGGTAGTGAGGGGGCGGGCACTGAA.

This clone appeared a few times. The read falls 3 residues short of the CDR3 end, and the missing part is taken from the germline J gene. The gene calls are TRBV11-2 and TRBJ2-1, with D perhaps TRBD1 (6 bases). The CDR3 has 15 amino acids. CDR1 and CDR2 from the germline V gene are SGHAT and FQNNGV. With 0 bases removed from V and 2 bases from J, the gap between germline ends came to 8 bases. CDR3 amino acids: CASSLEGAAYNEQFF. Partial CDR3 DNA: TGTGCCAGCAGCTTAGAGGGGGCCGCCTACAATGAG.

This clone was found a few times. From the germline J gene comes the end of the CDR3, since the read stops 3 residues before it. This chain joins TRBV19 and TRBJ1-5, with TRBD1 matching 9 bases. The length of the CDR3 is 16 residues. Germline trimming cut 1 base from V and 4 bases from J; bases unmatched to any gene: 5. Looked up from germline, CDR1 is LNHDA and CDR2 is SQIVND (reference sequence). CDR3: CASSIVFGTGNQPQHF. CDR3 DNA, as far as it was read: TGTGCCAGTAGTATAGTTTTCGGGACAGGGAATCAGCCC.

The table lists this clone with many counts. The CDR3 is cut off 3 residues early in the read; its end comes from the germline J gene. The V call is TRBV5-4, the J call TRBJ1-2, with TRBD1 matching 7 bases. The CDR3 spans 13 residues. The trim removed 5 bases at V and 5 bases at J, leaving 6 bases unmatched. Germline V gives CDR1 SGHNT, CDR2 YYREEE (reference sequence). The covered CDR3 bases are TGTGCCAGCAGGGGGACAGCCTTATATGGC. The encoded protein is CASRGTALYG. From start to end, the CDR3 is CASRGTALYGYTF. The full variable domain, in which reference TRBV5-4 and TRBJ1-2 provide the parts outside the CDR3, is ETGVTQSPTHLIKTRGQQVTLRCSSQSGHNTVSWYQQALGQGPQFIFQYYREEENGRGNFPPRFSGLQFPNYSSELNVNALELDDSALYLCASRGTALYGYTFGSGTRLTVV.

This clone was counted a few times. One base away lies a much larger clone, so this may be a sequencing read error. From the germline J gene comes the end of the CDR3, since the read stops 3 residues before it. This chain connects TRBV7-6 to TRBJ2-3; TRBD2 aligns across 8 bases. Germline CDR1 SGHVS, CDR2 FNYEAQ. The CDR3 is made up of 16 amino acids. The J segment lost 4 bases and the V segment lost 5 bases, leaving 11 bases of the junction unmatched. Partial CDR3 DNA: TGTGCCAGCAGCCCCTCGAGCGGGAGCCGCGCAGATACG. Translating it yields CASSPSSGSRADT. The full CDR3 is CASSPSSGSRADTQYF.